This T cell receptor beta chain was identified during a study of cytomegalovirus exposure and HLA in healthy donors. The PCR was carried out with 60 Vbeta primers and 13 Jbeta primers. Method: immunoSEQ multiplex PCR; TCRdb's copy keeps in-frame clones and lacks some. The table includes 110,000 to 150,000 clones, around 80% detected once. To note about this clone: Its antigen is not known.

Regarding the study as a whole: Productive status was seen about 87% or about 30% of the time for most TCR beta V segments in an earlier analysis.

The V gene's germline CDR1 is SGHTA and CDR2 FQGTGA. The length of the CDR3 is 14 residues. Trimming removed 2 bases from V and 6 bases from J, with 11 bases in between. Sequenced material: PBMCs. The sequence was obtained from a female donor in good health and CMV-seronegative. This chain joins TRBV7-3 and TRBJ2-1; TRBD2 is a possible D gene (6 bases). In DNA, the CDR3 is TGTGCCAGCAGCTTAGGGGAGGTCCTCAATGAGCAGTTCTTC. Translation gives CASSLGEVLNEQFF.